The T cell receptor (beta chain) described here comes from a study of cytomegalovirus exposure and HLA in healthy donors (dated by TCRdb to the late 2010s). Notes on the research overall: An earlier analysis of about 530 of the donors reported approximately 280 Gb of sequence data and 117 million unique TCR beta sequences obtained from roughly 180 million T cells. An early release covering roughly 600 HLA-typed donors comprised about 310 gigabases of sequencing data and approximately 80 million unique TCR sequences. Of the roughly 430 genotyped donors, 65% to 90% fell in the genetic ancestry cluster associated with self-reported Caucasian donors. The aim of the study was to test whether cataloging public T cell receptors could identify signatures of past pathogen exposure. The study profiled the T cell repertoires of fewer than 850 subjects by immunosequencing and related them to cytomegalovirus serostatus. A separate validation cohort of 90 to 150 different subjects was used in addition to the approximately 670-subject first cohort. To predict cytomegalovirus infection status, the study brought together high-throughput TCR immunosequencing, statistical association of individual TCRs with disease status, and machine learning. A later analysis re-analyzed previously published TCR beta repertoires from 600 to 850 donors and added high-resolution HLA genotyping to study TCR occurrence patterns. In the later analysis, no new phenotypic data were used to find candidate immune exposures; instead, reliance was placed on TCR beta sequences and their occurrence across donors. To decide whether each TCR beta V gene segment behaved as functional or pseudogenic, an earlier analysis of 587 of the donors relied on high-throughput TCR beta sequencing. Alongside the repertoire data, information on donor age, sex, ethnicity and CMV serostatus was compiled. Genome-wide SNP genotypes for about 65% of the roughly 670 donors were used in a later genetic analysis, which treated that subset as a discovery cohort. All discovery cohort repertoires had been generated on a single sequencing platform. Class I and class II HLA loci were covered by the typing at four-digit resolution. Typing coverage varied by locus: 629-630 donors for A, B, C, DRB1 and DQB1; about 520 for DQA1; 606 for DPA1; approximately 490 for DPB1. Four to six DR-DQ haplotypes were handled as single units for association and clustering, since linkage in the cohort was strong. Among around 400 genotyped donors of the cohort, an average of approximately 240,000 unique TCR beta nucleotide sequences was sequenced per donor, of which approximately 19% were non-productive.

Library construction relied on the immunoSEQ multiplex PCR assay. The multiplex PCR relied on a mix of 60 forward primers for TCR Vbeta segments and 13 reverse primers for TCR Jbeta segments. The CDR3 region of rearranged TCR beta genes was amplified from genomic DNA with a multiplex PCR assay. On the Illumina HiSeq System, the amplified TCR beta libraries were sequenced as 87-base-pair reads. Per the original workflow: In a later analysis, tens of millions of unique TCR beta chains were counted across the approximately 640 repertoires, and roughly 10 million of these chains were shared by at least two donors. Raw reads were error-corrected and collapsed into unique sequences by a nearest-neighbor algorithm in which closely related sequences were merged to remove PCR and sequencing errors. V, D and J gene segments were assigned by aligning CDR3 sequences to IMGT reference sequences. For a sequence to be retained, a match of at least six nucleotides to both a V gene segment and a J gene segment was required. A rearrangement counted as productive if the CDR3 had no stop codons and remained in frame with V and J, and every other rearrangement counted as non-productive. CDR3 was defined according to IMGT convention as the region running from the second conserved V-encoded cysteine to the conserved J-encoded phenylalanine. In an earlier analysis of 500 to 650 of the donors, sequences lacking an unambiguous match to a single V gene segment were excluded. In an earlier analysis of around 590 of the donors, a V segment was called functional when productive rearrangements were above 56.7%, and segregating when the standard deviation between donors exceeded 5%. A statistical classification framework was built to diagnose cytomegalovirus status from the catalog of TCR beta chain sequences. V and J gene assignment, in a later analysis, came from comparing TCR nucleotide sequences with IMGT/GENE-DB human TR gene sequences. In a later analysis, CDR3 sequences and most-parsimonious VDJ recombination scenarios were assigned using the TCRdist pipeline. In a later analysis, each TCR beta chain was defined by its CDR3 amino acid sequence together with its V-gene family, and reads lacking a unique V-gene family were excluded. In a later analysis, nearly 600 highly shared, low-generation-probability nucleotide sequences were removed to address suspected cross-contamination and a sequencing artifact. A later analysis calculated a clonal expansion index for each public chain from normalized within-repertoire ranks of inferred template counts. Generation probabilities in a later analysis came from a VDJ recombination model fitted to out-of-frame rearrangements, and those results were checked against IGoR. A later analysis scored TCR-TCR, TCR-HLA and TCR-CMV co-occurrence with hypergeometric tests, applying a repertoire-size bias correction to TCR pairs. False discovery rates were estimated in a later analysis by permuting HLA or CMV assignments 20 times. A later analysis grouped co-occurring TCRs with DBSCAN, adding TCRdist sequence similarity when clustering within HLA-allele-positive subsets. For co-occurrence clustering, repertoires with fewer than 30,000 or more than 120,000 public chains were excluded, along with several repertoires with anomalous nucleotide sharing. The immuneACCESS repertoire file appears here via TCRdb, limited to in-frame rearrangements. These files lack a portion of the clones; in checked studies, under half of the deficit traces to unresolved V genes, and the cause of the others is not known. Clone size and the V and J calls come from that table; the DNA yielded D and trimming. A total of 200,000 to 250,000 clones appear in this sample, 65% to 85% of them only once. Clones ranked in the top ten supply roughly 0.71% of the sample.

Per the germline V gene (reference sequence), SEHNR is the CDR1 and FQNEAQ is the CDR2. Unmatched junction bases come to 2, with V trimmed by 5 bases and J by 6 bases. The cysteine opens and the phenylalanine closes a CDR3 of 13 amino acids. Just the 39-base CDR3 DNA is kept, in frame starting at base 1. Study-wide conclusions, independent of this receptor: The only immune exposure information available for the cohort was CMV serostatus. Compared with equally common non-associated chains, HLA-associated TCR beta chains in a later analysis were more clonally expanded and had lower generation probabilities. In vitro tests confirmed that three of the cytomegalovirus-associated TCR beta chains recognize cytomegalovirus antigens. While some public TCRs were present in many individuals, most TCR sequences turned up only very rarely across donors. When HLA alleles, especially DR and DQ, strongly co-occurred, TCR associations were difficult to assign to individual alleles. Compared with the roughly 600-donor mean, donors in an Asian-associated ancestry cluster had fewer N-insertions in productive TCRs, according to a later genetic analysis. In a later analysis, TCR association rates were found to vary across HLA loci, with the most associated TCRs seen for DRB1 alleles and the fewest for HLA-C alleles. An earlier analysis of 587 of the donors showed that most TCR beta V segments appeared in productive rearrangements either about 90% or about 30% of the time, which broadly matched IMGT annotations. This cohort had only TCR beta chains sequenced, and the lack of alpha or paired-chain data limited which features could be detected. The authors suggested that the approach could potentially be extended to other disease states and immunological phenotypes. An association between a missense DCLRE1C variant and V-gene and J-gene trimming of TCR beta chains was found in a later genetic analysis and replicated in an independent cohort. Correlated functional status among segregating V segments might reflect linkage disequilibrium, but an unknown experimental factor could not be ruled out. The sequencing pipeline was judged likely to have produced a cluster of highly shared sequence variants as a technical artifact. The presence/absence analyses assumed that sequencing depth was roughly uniform across donors, and that assumption may not be true. The study gave a list of over 150 TCR beta chains associated with cytomegalovirus. The classifier was reported to diagnose cytomegalovirus status with high specificity and sensitivity in both the original and validation cohorts. Over 15 rarely observed V segments, including chromosome 9 orphons, were excluded from the earlier analysis of several hundred of the donors because counts were too low. According to a later analysis, parvovirus B19, influenza, CMV and Epstein-Barr virus appeared linked to several top co-occurrence clusters. Because HLA typing was missing for some donors at each locus, association tests included only the typed subset. Because the 87-base-pair reads could not distinguish some IMGT-functional V segments, including TRBV6-2 and TRBV6-3, those segments were excluded. Most CMV-associated TCR beta chains appeared to be HLA-restricted in a later analysis, and the HLA associations seemed to be driven largely by CMV exposure. A further reported finding was that TCR beta sequences accurately predicted the HLA-A and HLA-B alleles for most subjects in the first cohort. Specific HLA alleles were associated with 15,000 to 20,000 TCR beta sequences at a false discovery rate of 0.05 in a later analysis.

The cohort comprised hundreds of healthy bone marrow donors. All cohort members were sampled while nominally healthy, although unrecorded immune exposures were likely present. The donor was CMV seronegative and belonged to the group of around 350 seronegative cohort members. Each donor provided a peripheral blood sample, and peripheral blood mononuclear cells were used for TCR beta sequencing. Genomic DNA extraction from the blood cell samples was performed with the Qiagen DNeasy Blood Extraction Kit. With regard to this clone: There is no known antigen for this receptor. No base qualities exist here, and no much larger clone lies one base off it.

The sequence was collected from a boy between 2 and 10 years old in good health and CMV-seronegative. Recombination connected TRBV7-9 to TRBJ2-3, with TRBD2 identical over 10 junction bases. The sequencing sample was made of PBMCs. The sequence in DNA is TGTGCCAGCAGCCCGGGACTAGCGGATACGCAGTATTTT. Translation gives CASSPGLADTQYF. Here the CDR3 is joined to the reference TRBV7-9 and TRBJ2-3 genes, and the full variable domain is: DTGVSQNPRHKITKRGQNVTFRCDPISEHNRLYWYRQTLGQGPEFLTYFQNEAQLEKSRLLSDRFSAERPKGSFSTLEIQRTEQGDSAMYLCASSPGLADTQYFGPGTRLTVL.